These T cell receptor beta chains were read from a single sample in a study of blood T cell repertoires in COVID-19. The method was immunoSEQ multiplex PCR; TCRdb's version includes in-frame clones alone and lacks a portion of them. Here the sample spans 200,000 to 300,000 clones, about 80% being singletons. Sample: PBMCs or T cells enriched from blood (not recorded which). Receptors originate from a woman aged 40 to 55 who had been exposed to COVID-19. CDR3s include the opening cysteine and the closing phenylalanine or tryptophan. A D gene is named only where the DNA matches it firmly. The size entry is marked missing in some rows and otherwise reads once, few, many or a size class.

d_call	v_call	j_call	clone_size	cdr3_nt	cdr3_aa
TRBD1	TRBV27	TRBJ1-2	.	TGTGCCAGCAGTTCTTCAGTGAATCGTCCCGGGACAGGGGCGCCCCTCTATGGCTACACCTTC	CASSSSVNRPGTGAPLYGYTF
.	TRBV6-1	TRBJ2-7	.	TGTGCCAGCAGTGAAGCGCGTTACGAGCAGTACTTC	CASSEARYEQYF
.	TRBV20-1	TRBJ1-5	.	TGCAGTGCTAGTAAGCTTTTTGGGCAGGGGAATCAGCCCCAGCATTTT	CSASKLFGQGNQPQHF
TRBD1	TRBV29-1	TRBJ2-2	.	TGCGCGCGAGGGGGCGACACCGGGGAGCTGTTTTTT	CARGGDTGELFF
.	TRBV7-2	TRBJ1-2	few	TGTGCCAGCAGCTTCTCCCTGACAGGAAGTTCTGGCTACACCTTC	CASSFSLTGSSGYTF
.	TRBV10-3	TRBJ1-5	.	TGTGCCATCAGTGGATCAGGGTCGGATCAGCCCCAGCATTTT	CAISGSGSDQPQHF
TRBD2	TRBV29-1	TRBJ2-1	few	TGCAGCGCACGACTAGCGGGGGGGCGTGAGCAGTTCTTC	CSARLAGGREQFF
TRBD1	TRBV5-6	TRBJ1-4	.	TGTGCCAGCAGCTCCCGACAGGGATCTAATGAAAAACTGTTTTTT	CASSSRQGSNEKLFF
.	TRBV29-1	TRBJ1-1	once	TGCAGCGCCCTTAAGGGAGGAGGGGACACTGAAGCTTTCTTT	CSALKGGGDTEAFF
TRBD2	TRBV5-4	TRBJ2-3	.	TGTGCCAGCAGGTTCACTAGCGGGGGGCGGGGGGCAGATACGCAGTATTTT	CASRFTSGGRGADTQYF
.	TRBV28	TRBJ1-5	.	TGTGCCAGCAGTCCAAACTGGGACATTATACCCGATAGCAATCAGCCCCAGCATTTT	CASSPNWDIIPDSNQPQHF
.	TRBV5-1	TRBJ1-1	.	TGCGCCAGCAGCTTGCCGGGGATGAACACTGAAGCTTTCTTT	CASSLPGMNTEAFF
TRBD1	TRBV25-1	TRBJ1-5	.	TGTGCCAGCAGACAGGGGTCCAATCAGCCCCAGCATTTT	CASRQGSNQPQHF
.	TRBV5-4	TRBJ1-1	.	TGTGCCAGCCGCAGGGGACCTTATGAAGCTTTCTTT	CASRRGPYEAFF
.	TRBV6-2/TRBV6-3	TRBJ2-2	.	TGTGCCAGCAGTCCCCTCTCTGTGGGGGAGCTGTTTTTT	CASSPLSVGELFF
.	TRBV19	TRBJ2-7	.	TGTGCCAGTAGTAAAACACCAACCTACGAGCAGTACTTC	CASSKTPTYEQYF
.	TRBV13	TRBJ1-6	.	TGTGCCAGCAGTACGAAAGCCGGCGGGTATAATTCACCCCTCCACTTT	CASSTKAGGYNSPLHF
.	TRBV3-1/TRBV3-2	TRBJ1-2	.	TGTGCCAGCAGCCAAGATCGGGGAGGGGGCTATGGCTACACCTTC	CASSQDRGGGYGYTF
.	TRBV2	TRBJ1-1	.	TGTGCCAGCAGGCCCCAGACAGTGAACACTGAAGCTTTCTTT	CASRPQTVNTEAFF
TRBD1	TRBV6-5	TRBJ1-1	.	TGTGCCAGCAGTTACTCGACGGGACAGGGGGGTGAAGCTTTCTTT	CASSYSTGQGGEAFF
TRBD1	TRBV10-3	TRBJ1-2	.	TGTGCCATCAGTGAGACTACAGGGGACTATGGCTACACCTTC	CAISETTGDYGYTF
.	TRBV6-6	TRBJ2-7	.	TGTGCCAGCAGACCCTCGGGGGGCGGACCCTACGAGCAGTACTTC	CASRPSGGGPYEQYF
.	TRBV24-1	TRBJ1-2	.	TGTGCCACCAGCCCCGACAGTGCCTATGGCTACACCTTC	CATSPDSAYGYTF
TRBD2	TRBV24-1	TRBJ2-3	.	TGTGCCACCAGTGATGCCTCTAGCGGGGGCACAGATACGCAGTATTTT	CATSDASSGGTDTQYF
.	TRBV6-1	TRBJ1-2	few	TGTGCCAGCAGTGAAAGAGACAGACATGGCTACACCTTC	CASSERDRHGYTF
.	TRBV2	TRBJ2-3	.	TGTGCCAGCAGGTACTCCACAGATACGCAGTATTTT	CASRYSTDTQYF
.	TRBV7-8	TRBJ1-1	few	TGTGCCAGCAGCAATACAGAGAACACTGAAGCTTTCTTT	CASSNTENTEAFF
TRBD1	TRBV2	TRBJ1-6	.	TGTGCCAGCAGCCTGGGGACAGGGAGTTCACCCCTCCACTTT	CASSLGTGSSPLHF
TRBD1	TRBV5-4	TRBJ1-1	.	TGTGCCAGCAGCTTGGAGGGACAGGGTATTTCTGAAGCTTTCTTT	CASSLEGQGISEAFF
.	TRBV7-3	TRBJ2-1	.	TGTGCCAGCAGCTTAAGTAAGGGGTTGGGGCACGAGCAGTTCTTC	CASSLSKGLGHEQFF
TRBD1	TRBV19	TRBJ1-2	few	TGTGCCAGTAGTCTCCTACAGGGGCAAGATGGCTACACCTTC	CASSLLQGQDGYTF
TRBD1	TRBV5-1	TRBJ1-1	.	TGCGCCAGCAGCCCGGGGACAGTACCTGTGAACACTGAAGCTTTCTTT	CASSPGTVPVNTEAFF
.	TRBV5-4	TRBJ2-1	once	TGTGCCAGCAGCCCCAGCGGAACCAGATCTAAGAATGAGCAGTTCTTC	CASSPSGTRSKNEQFF
TRBD2	TRBV28	TRBJ2-7	.	TGTGCCAGCAGTTTAGATTTTGGTGGGACTAGCGGGCTCGAGCAGTACTTC	CASSLDFGGTSGLEQYF
.	TRBV14	TRBJ1-6	once	TGTGCCAGCAGCTCCCAGGGGTCATCGAATTCACCCCTCCACTTT	CASSSQGSSNSPLHF
TRBD1	TRBV5-4	TRBJ2-1	.	TGTGCCAGCAGCCATCGGGACAGGGGGCAGGACAATGAGCAGTTCTTC	CASSHRDRGQDNEQFF
TRBD2	TRBV19	TRBJ2-1	.	TGTGCCAGTAGTATAGAGCGTGGGACTAGCGGGGGGCGGGGTGAGCAGTTCTTC	CASSIERGTSGGRGEQFF
TRBD1	TRBV7-2	TRBJ1-6	.	TGTGCCAGCAGCTTTACAGGGGGTGAACTCCTCCACTTT	CASSFTGGELLHF